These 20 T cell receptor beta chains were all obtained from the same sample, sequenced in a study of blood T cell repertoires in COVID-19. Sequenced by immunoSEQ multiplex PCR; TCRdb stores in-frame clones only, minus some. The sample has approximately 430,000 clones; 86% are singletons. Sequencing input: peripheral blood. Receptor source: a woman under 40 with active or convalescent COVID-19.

Here the CDR3 reads CASGSVRGTEAFF. In DNA form, the CDR3 reads TGCGCCAGTGGCTCCGTCCGGGGCACTGAAGCTTTCTTT. The chain is built from TRBV4-1 and TRBJ1-1, with D uncertain. The CDR3 has 13 residues. Per germline, CDR1 MGHRA and CDR2 YSYEKL. Trimming removed 9 bases at V and 4 bases at J, with 15 bases between.

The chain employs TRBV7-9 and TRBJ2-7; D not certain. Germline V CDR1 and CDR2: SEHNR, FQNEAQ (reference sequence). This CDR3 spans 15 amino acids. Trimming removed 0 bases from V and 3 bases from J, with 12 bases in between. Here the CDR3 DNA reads TGTGCCAGCAGCTTAGCTTGCTATCTAGACTACGAGCAGTACTTC. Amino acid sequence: CASSLACYLDYEQYF.

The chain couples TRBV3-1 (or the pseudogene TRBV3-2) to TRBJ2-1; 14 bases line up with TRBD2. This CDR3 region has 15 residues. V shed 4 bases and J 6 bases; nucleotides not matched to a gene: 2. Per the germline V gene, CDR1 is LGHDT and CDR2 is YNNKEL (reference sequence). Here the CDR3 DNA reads TGTGCCAGCAGCCCGGGACTAGCGGGAGCCAATGAGCAGTTCTTC. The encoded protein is CASSPGLAGANEQFF.

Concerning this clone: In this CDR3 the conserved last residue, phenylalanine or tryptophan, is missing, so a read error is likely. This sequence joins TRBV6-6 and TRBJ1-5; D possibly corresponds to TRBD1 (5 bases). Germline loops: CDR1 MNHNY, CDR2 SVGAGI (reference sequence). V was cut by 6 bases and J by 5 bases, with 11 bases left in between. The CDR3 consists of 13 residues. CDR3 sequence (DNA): TGTGCCAGCAGCCGGGGGGGTGATCAGCCCCAGCATCTT. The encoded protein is CASSRGGDQPQHL.

CDR3 nucleotides: TGTGCCAGCAGCCCTACCTTACTAGCGGGAGTACGGAATGAGCAGTTCTTC. This encodes CASSPTLLAGVRNEQFF. This sequence joins TRBV5-4 and TRBJ2-1; 11 bases agree with TRBD2. This CDR3 region has 17 residues. Germline V gene data show CDR1 as SGHNT and CDR2 as YYREEE (reference sequence). V was clipped by 4 bases and J by 7 bases; unmatched bases: 13.

CDR3 region: CASSLGAGGYQPQHF. The CDR3 DNA reads as TGTGCCAGCAGCTTGGGGGCAGGGGGCTACCAGCCCCAGCATTTT. The chain combines TRBV5-5 with TRBJ1-5, with 8 bases fitting TRBD1. V dropped 0 bases and J dropped 7; count of bases not matched to a gene: 6. CDR3 length: 15 residues. The germline gives CDR1 SGHKS, CDR2 YYEKEE (reference sequence).

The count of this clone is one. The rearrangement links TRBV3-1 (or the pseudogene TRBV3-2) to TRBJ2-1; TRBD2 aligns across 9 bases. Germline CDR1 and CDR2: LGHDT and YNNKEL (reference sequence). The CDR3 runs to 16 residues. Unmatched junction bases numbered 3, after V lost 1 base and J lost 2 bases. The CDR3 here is CASSQGAGGPYNEQFF. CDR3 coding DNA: TGTGCCAGCAGCCAAGGCGCGGGGGGGCCCTACAATGAGCAGTTCTTC.

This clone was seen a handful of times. CDR3 amino acids: CASSKRSEGNTIYF. In DNA form, the CDR3 reads TGTGCCAGCAGCAAGAGGTCGGAGGGAAACACCATATATTTT. The genes are TRBV14 and TRBJ1-3; D remains unclear. The CDR3 contains 14 residues. V was clipped by 5 bases and J by 4 bases, with 12 bases between them. Germline lookup yields CDR1 SGHDN and CDR2 FVKESK.

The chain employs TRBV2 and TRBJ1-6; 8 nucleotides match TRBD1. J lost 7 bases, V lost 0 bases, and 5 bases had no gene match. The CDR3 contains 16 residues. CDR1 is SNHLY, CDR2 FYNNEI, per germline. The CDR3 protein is CASSEAPGGGNSPLHF. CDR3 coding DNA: TGTGCCAGCAGTGAAGCGCCAGGGGGCGGAAATTCACCCCTCCACTTT.

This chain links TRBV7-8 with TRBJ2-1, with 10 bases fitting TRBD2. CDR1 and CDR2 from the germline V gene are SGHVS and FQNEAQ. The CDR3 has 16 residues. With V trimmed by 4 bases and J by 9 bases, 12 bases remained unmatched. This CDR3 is CASSSLGTSVSFEQFF. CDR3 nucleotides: TGTGCCAGCAGCTCCCTCGGGACTAGCGTTTCTTTTGAGCAGTTCTTC.

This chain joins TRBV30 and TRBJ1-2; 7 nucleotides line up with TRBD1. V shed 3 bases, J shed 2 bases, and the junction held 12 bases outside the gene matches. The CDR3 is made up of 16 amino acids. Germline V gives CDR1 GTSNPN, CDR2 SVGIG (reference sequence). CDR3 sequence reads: CAWSQINRGFNYGYTF. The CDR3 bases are TGTGCCTGGAGCCAAATTAACAGGGGATTCAACTATGGCTACACCTTC.

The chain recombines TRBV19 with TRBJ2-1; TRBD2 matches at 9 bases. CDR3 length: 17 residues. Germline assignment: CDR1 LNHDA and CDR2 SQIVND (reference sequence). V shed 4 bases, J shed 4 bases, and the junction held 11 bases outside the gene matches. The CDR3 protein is CASSNPGTSKKYNEQFF. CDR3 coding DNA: TGTGCCAGTAGTAACCCCGGGACTAGCAAAAAATACAATGAGCAGTTCTTC.

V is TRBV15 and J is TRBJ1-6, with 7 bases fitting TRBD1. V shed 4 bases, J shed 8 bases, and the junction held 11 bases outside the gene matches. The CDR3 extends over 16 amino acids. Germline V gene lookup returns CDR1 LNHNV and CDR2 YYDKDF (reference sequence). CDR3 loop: CATSKPGTVIDSPLHF. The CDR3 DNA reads TGTGCCACCAGCAAACCCGGGACAGTAATAGATTCACCCCTCCACTTT.

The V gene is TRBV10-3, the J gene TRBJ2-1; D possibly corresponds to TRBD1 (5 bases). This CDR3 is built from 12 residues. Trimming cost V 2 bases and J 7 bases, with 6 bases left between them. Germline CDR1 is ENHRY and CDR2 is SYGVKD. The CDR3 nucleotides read TGTGCCATCAGTGAGGGGGCGAATGAGCAGTTCTTC. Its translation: CAISEGANEQFF.

In DNA form, the CDR3 reads TGTGCCAGCAGTGTAGTGGGTAGCGAAAACACCATATATTTT. Translated: CASSVVGSENTIYF. This chain connects TRBV2 to TRBJ1-3; no reliable D call. V was pared by 4 bases and J by 6 bases, with 13 bases between. In germline, CDR1 is SNHLY, CDR2 FYNNEI. The CDR3 consists of 14 residues.

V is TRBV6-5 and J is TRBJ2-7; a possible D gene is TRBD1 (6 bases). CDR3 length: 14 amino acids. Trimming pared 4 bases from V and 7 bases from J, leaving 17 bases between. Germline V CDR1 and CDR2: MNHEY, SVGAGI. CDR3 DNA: TGTGCCAGCAGTTCAGGGGTGGGTTTAGTGGAGCAGTACTTC. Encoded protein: CASSSGVGLVEQYF.

The CDR3 here is CASSDSEPQHF. Here the CDR3 DNA reads TGTGCCAGCAGTGATTCCGAGCCCCAGCATTTT. The chain has TRBV2 and TRBJ1-5; no reliable D call. There are 11 residues in the CDR3. CDR1 and CDR2 from the germline V gene are SNHLY and FYNNEI. V was cut by 3 bases and J by 8 bases, with 5 bases left in between.

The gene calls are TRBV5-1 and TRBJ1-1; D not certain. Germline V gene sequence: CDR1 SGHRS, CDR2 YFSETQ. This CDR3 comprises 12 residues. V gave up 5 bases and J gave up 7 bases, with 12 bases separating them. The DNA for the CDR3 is TGCGCCAGCAGTTTAGCGGACGGTGAAGCTTTCTTT. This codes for CASSLADGEAFF.

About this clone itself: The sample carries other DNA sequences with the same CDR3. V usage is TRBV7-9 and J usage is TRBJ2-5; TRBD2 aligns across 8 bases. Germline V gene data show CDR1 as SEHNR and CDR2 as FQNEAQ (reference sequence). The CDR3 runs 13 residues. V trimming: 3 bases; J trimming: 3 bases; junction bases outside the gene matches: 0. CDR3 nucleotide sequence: TGTGCCAGCAGCTTTAGCGGGGAAGAGACCCAGTACTTC. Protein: CASSFSGEETQYF.

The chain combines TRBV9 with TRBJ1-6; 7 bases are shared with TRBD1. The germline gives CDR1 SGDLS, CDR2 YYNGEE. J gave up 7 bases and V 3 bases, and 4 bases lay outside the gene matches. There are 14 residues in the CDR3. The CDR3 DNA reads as TGTGCCAGCAGCGGTGGGACAGCAAATTCACCCCTCCACTTT. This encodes CASSGGTANSPLHF.